Each of the 19 T cell receptor beta chains below was sequenced from the same sample in a study of Graves' ophthalmopathy and Graves' hyperthyroidism. TCR beta CDR3 amplification used RNA transcripts. The workflow started with a first-round RT-PCR run with HTBI primers and then moved on to a second-round multiplex PCR. TCRdb fed the multiplex PCR reads into MiXCR, producing one record per CDR3 protein. The repertoire consists of 500,000 to 700,000 distinct CDR3 sequences, with 22% occurring once and the leading ten covering more than 5.5%. Sequencing was done on a sample of peripheral blood. These receptors were collected from a woman between 18 and 30 years old with stable Graves' hyperthyroidism. Some clones in this sample may be carry-over from other donors' samples.

This clonotype was detected many times. This could be a read error, since a much larger clone is one nucleotide away. The chain is built from TRBV12-3 or TRBV12-4 and TRBJ1-1; perhaps TRBD1 as D (5 bases). The CDR3 sequence is 14 residues long. The CDR3 is CASSLKGRRTEASF. In DNA form, the CDR3 reads TGTGCCAGCAGTTTAAAGGGGAGGCGAACTGAAGCTTCCTTT.

The V call is TRBV27, the J call TRBJ1-1; 10 bases are a match to TRBD1. The CDR3 runs to 14 residues. From germline, CDR1 is MNHEY and CDR2 SMNVEV (reference sequence). J gave up 8 bases and V 6 bases, and 9 bases lay outside the gene matches. The CDR3, as DNA: TGTGCCAGCAGCAGGGACAGGGGACCCCTAGAAGCTTTCTTT. This gives the protein CASSRDRGPLEAFF.

This clonotype was found many times. The V call is TRBV4-1, the J call TRBJ2-5; a possible D gene is TRBD2 (6 bases). Germline V gives CDR1 MGHRA, CDR2 YSYEKL. The germline V and J ends were trimmed by 0 bases and 6 bases, with 17 bases remaining between them. CDR3 length: 16 residues. CDR3 residues: CASSQDGRWVTKTQYF. In DNA form, the CDR3 reads TGCGCCAGCAGCCAAGACGGGAGATGGGTAACAAAGACCCAGTACTTC.

The table lists this clonotype with many counts. V is TRBV24-1 and J is TRBJ2-5; D unresolved. This CDR3 contains 13 residues. Trimming removed 3 bases at V and 4 bases at J, with 8 bases between. Germline V gene lookup returns CDR1 KGHDR and CDR2 SFDVKD. CDR3 nucleotide sequence: TGTGCCACCAGTGATGGAGTTGCAGAGACCCAGTACTTC. It codes for CATSDGVAETQYF.

This clonotype was recorded a few times. The V call is TRBV20-1, the J call TRBJ2-4; 8 bases match TRBD2. There are 14 residues in the CDR3. In germline, CDR1 is DFQATT, CDR2 SNEGSKA (reference sequence). V was clipped by 0 bases and J by 6 bases; unmatched bases: 4. The CDR3: CSARERGDLNIQYF. CDR3 bases: TGCAGTGCTAGAGAGCGGGGGGACCTAAACATTCAGTACTTC.

This clonotype was recorded many times. This chain connects TRBV27 to TRBJ2-7; perhaps TRBD1 as D (5 bases). Between the trimmed V and J ends, which lost 5 bases and 3 bases, there was a span of 14 bases. The CDR3 covers 14 residues. Germline V gives CDR1 MNHEY, CDR2 SMNVEV (reference sequence). For the CDR3, the DNA is TGTGCCAGCAGTAGCAAAACAGGTTACTACGAGCAGTACTTC. It specifies CASSSKTGYYEQYF.

This clonotype was observed a few times. The V gene is TRBV12-3 or TRBV12-4, the J gene TRBJ1-6; D perhaps matches TRBD1 (6 bases). Trimming pared 3 bases from V and 0 bases from J, leaving 15 bases between. There are 18 residues in the CDR3. The CDR3 bases are TGTGCCAGCAGTTTTTGGACAGTAGACAGCTCCTATAATTCACCCCTCCACTTT. Protein: CASSFWTVDSSYNSPLHF.

This clonotype was seen a few times. The chain couples TRBV20-1 to TRBJ1-1; no firm D call. V was clipped by 0 bases and J by 3 bases, with 8 bases between them. Germline CDR1 reads DFQATT; CDR2 reads SNEGSKA (reference sequence). This CDR3 has 13 amino acids. The CDR3 DNA sequence: TGCAGTGCTAGAGATAGACACGACACTGAAGCTTTCTTT. Its protein is CSARDRHDTEAFF.

This chain joins TRBV6-1 and TRBJ2-7; D is uncertain. CDR1 MNHNS and CDR2 SASEGT come from the germline V gene. V lost 2 bases and J 3 bases, leaving 11 bases between the germline ends. This CDR3 region has 14 residues. In DNA, the CDR3 is TGTGCCAGCAGTGAAAGACACGGACGCTACGAGCAGTACTTC. The encoded protein is CASSERHGRYEQYF.

This clonotype appeared many times. This chain connects TRBV28 to TRBJ1-3; TRBD1 might be the D (6 bases). V lost 3 bases and J lost 2, with 11 bases in between. The CDR3 is 15 residues long. Germline V gives CDR1 MDHEN, CDR2 SYDVKM. The CDR3 bases are TGTGCCAGCAGTTTGTTGTCAGGGGCTGGAAACACCATATATTTT. Protein product: CASSLLSGAGNTIYF.

This clonotype was picked up many times. The chain combines TRBV13 with TRBJ1-1; D not certain. Germline V lookup: CDR1 PRHDT, CDR2 FYEKMQ (reference sequence). The CDR3 is 13 residues long. V was clipped by 3 bases and J by 5 bases, with 10 bases between them. The CDR3 DNA reads as TGTGCCAGCAGCTTTTGGGTAGGGACTGAAGCTTTCTTT. Its translation: CASSFWVGTEAFF.

In this sample, this clonotype turned up many times. This sequence joins TRBV20-1 and TRBJ1-1, with 8 positions matching TRBD1. Looked up from germline, CDR1 is DFQATT and CDR2 is SNEGSKA (reference sequence). The CDR3 totals 15 residues. The V gene end was trimmed by 3 bases and the J gene end by 0 bases; junction bases not matched to a gene: 6. The CDR3 DNA reads TGCAGTGCTAGGGGCTGGACAGGGATGAACACTGAAGCTTTCTTT. The encoded protein is CSARGWTGMNTEAFF.

This clonotype came up many times. This rearrangement joins TRBV20-1 to TRBJ2-2; 8 bases are shared with TRBD1. The CDR3 runs to 13 residues. V dropped 3 bases and J dropped 4; count of bases not matched to a gene: 1. The germline CDR1 and CDR2 sequences are DFQATT and SNEGSKA (reference sequence). CDR3 DNA: TGCAGTGCTAGGGGGACAGGCACCGGGGAGCTGTTTTTT. It translates to CSARGTGTGELFF.

There are many counts of this clonotype. V usage is TRBV12-3 or TRBV12-4 and J usage is TRBJ2-5; D possibly corresponds to TRBD1 (5 bases). The CDR3 loop spans 14 amino acids. V was cut by 2 bases and J by 1 base, with 8 bases left in between. The CDR3 reads CASSLSDSQETQYF. In DNA, the CDR3 is TGTGCCAGCAGTTTATCCGACAGCCAAGAGACCCAGTACTTC.

This clonotype has more than one count but fewer than ten. The chain uses TRBV4-1 and TRBJ2-7, with D perhaps assigned TRBD1 or TRBD2 (5 bases each). The germline gives CDR1 MGHRA, CDR2 YSYEKL. Trimming removed 4 bases at V and 3 bases at J, with 13 bases between. The CDR3 loop spans 14 amino acids. The CDR3 reads CASSLSRGDYEQYF. As DNA, the CDR3 is TGCGCCAGCAGCCTGAGTAGGGGAGACTACGAGCAGTACTTC.

This clonotype occurred many times. The CDR3 bases are TGTGCCAGCAGTTCCCGGACTAGCGGAACCTACGAGCAGTACTTC. This encodes CASSSRTSGTYEQYF. The V and J genes are TRBV27 and TRBJ2-7; 10 bases fit TRBD2. V was clipped by 4 bases and J by 2 bases; unmatched bases: 5. This CDR3 is built from 15 residues. Germline loops: CDR1 MNHEY, CDR2 SMNVEV (reference sequence).

The rearrangement uses TRBV6-5 and TRBJ1-5; D may be TRBD1 (6 bases). Germline V gene data show CDR1 as MNHEY and CDR2 as SVGAGI. CDR3 length: 15 amino acids. Trimming removed 0 bases from V and 4 bases from J, with 10 bases in between. The CDR3 reads CASSYSGGRNQPQHF. For the CDR3, the DNA is TGTGCCAGCAGTTACTCAGGGGGAAGAAATCAGCCCCAGCATTTT.

This clonotype was seen at least ten times. The V and J genes are TRBV6-5 and TRBJ1-3; no clear D gene. The CDR3 is 14 amino acids. CDR1 MNHEY and CDR2 SVGAGI come from the germline V gene. Trimming removed 0 bases from V and 0 bases from J, with 3 bases in between. The CDR3 DNA follows: TGTGCCAGCAGTTACTCGCTCTCTGGAAACACCATATATTTT. It encodes CASSYSLSGNTIYF.

This clonotype was counted at least ten times. The chain joins TRBV28 to TRBJ1-1; 9 bases agree with TRBD1. CDR3 length equals 14 residues. CDR1 and CDR2 (germline): MDHEN, SYDVKM. The trim removed 8 bases at V and 7 bases at J, leaving 11 bases unmatched. The CDR3 region has the DNA TGTGCCAGCGGATCCCCGGGACAGGGATTTGAAGCTTTCTTT. Residues: CASGSPGQGFEAFF.